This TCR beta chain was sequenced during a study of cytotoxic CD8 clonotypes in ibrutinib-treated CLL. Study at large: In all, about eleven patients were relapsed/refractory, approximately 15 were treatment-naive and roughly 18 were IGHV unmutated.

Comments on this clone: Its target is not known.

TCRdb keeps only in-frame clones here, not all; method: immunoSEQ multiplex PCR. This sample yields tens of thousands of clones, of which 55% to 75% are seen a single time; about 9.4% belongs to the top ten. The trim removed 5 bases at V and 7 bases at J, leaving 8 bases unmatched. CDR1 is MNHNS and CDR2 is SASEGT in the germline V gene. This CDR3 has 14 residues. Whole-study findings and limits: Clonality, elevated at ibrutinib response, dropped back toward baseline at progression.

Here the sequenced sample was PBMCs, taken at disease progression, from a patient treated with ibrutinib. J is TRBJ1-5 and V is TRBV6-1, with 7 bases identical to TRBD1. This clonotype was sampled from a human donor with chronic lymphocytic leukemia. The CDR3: CASSFTGEYQPQHF. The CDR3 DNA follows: TGTGCCAGCAGTTTTACAGGGGAGTACCAGCCCCAGCATTTT.